Listed below are T cell receptor beta chains from one sample, sequenced in a study of neurological immune-mediated disorders. TCRdb processed the 5' RACE reads anew with MiXCR; each CDR3 protein has one entry. The table has 45,000 or so distinct CDR3 sequences, around 2.9% seen once. The sequencing input was PBMCs. These receptors all stem from a woman aged 45-59 years with multiple sclerosis. The CDR3 runs from the conserved cysteine through the conserved F or W. The D gene is left open where the match is weak. Where a row states a size, it is once, few, many or the class of an expanded clone; other rows omit it.

.	TRBJ1-1	14	TRBV5-1	many	CASSREFGNTEAFF	TGCGCCAGCAGCCGAGAATTCGGGAACACTGAAGCTTTCTTT
TRBD2	TRBJ2-4	19	TRBV6-5	many	CASSSRIAGGQRVKNIQYF	TGTGCCAGCAGTTCCCGGATAGCGGGGGGGCAGAGGGTCAAAAACATTCAGTACTTC
.	TRBJ2-1	14	TRBV10-3	many	CASLPAPANGEQFF	TGTGCCAGTTTACCGGCCCCGGCGAATGGTGAGCAGTTCTTC
TRBD1	TRBJ2-3	14	TRBV18	many	CASYGDRAIDTQYF	TGTGCCAGCTACGGGGACAGGGCGATCGATACGCAGTATTTT
.	TRBJ1-1	13	TRBV5-1	.	CASCRALNTEAFF	TGCGCCTCTTGTAGGGCCCTGAACACTGAAGCTTTCTTT
.	TRBJ2-1	16	TRBV5-6	many	CASSLGSTTRLNEQFF	TGTGCCAGCAGCTTGGGTTCGACGACTAGACTCAATGAGCAGTTCTTC
.	TRBJ2-1	13	TRBV20-1	many	CSASGGLAEEQFF	TGCAGTGCTTCGGGTGGGCTAGCAGAGGAGCAGTTCTTC
TRBD2	TRBJ2-5	15	TRBV4-1	many	CASSQLAGGTKTQYF	TGCGCCAGCAGCCAACTAGCGGGGGGAACGAAGACCCAGTACTTC
TRBD2	TRBJ2-4	17	TRBV7-8	many	CASSLELAGVAKNIQYF	TGTGCCAGCAGCTTAGAGCTAGCGGGTGTAGCCAAAAACATTCAGTACTTC
.	TRBJ2-2	14	TRBV7-6	many	CASSHSAITGELFF	TGTGCCAGCAGCCACTCAGCCATCACCGGGGAGCTGTTTTTT
.	TRBJ1-5	18	TRBV27	many	CASSLSGVDIYSNQPQHF	TGTGCCAGCAGTTTATCCGGGGTTGACATCTATAGCAATCAGCCCCAGCATTTT
TRBD1	TRBJ1-1	16	TRBV7-2	many	CASSLERTGMNTEAFF	TGTGCCAGCAGCTTAGAGAGGACAGGGATGAACACTGAAGCTTTCTTT
TRBD2	TRBJ2-1	16	TRBV4-2	many	CASSTRTSGSYNEQFF	TGTGCCAGCAGCACGCGGACTAGCGGCTCGTACAATGAGCAGTTCTTC
.	TRBJ1-4	12	TRBV3-1	many	CASSQDREKLFF	TGTGCCAGCAGCCAAGATCGAGAAAAACTGTTTTTT
TRBD2	TRBJ2-3	13	TRBV20-1	many	CSARRERRDTQYF	TGCAGTGCTAGGCGGGAGAGGAGAGATACGCAGTATTTT
.	TRBJ1-5	17	TRBV20-1	many	CSATSPYRVYSNQPQHF	TGCAGTGCTACGTCTCCTTATAGGGTTTATAGCAATCAGCCCCAGCATTTT
.	TRBJ2-5	15	TRBV5-4	many	CASSLGGGQGETQYF	TGTGCCAGCAGCTTAGGAGGGGGCCAAGGAGAGACCCAGTACTTC
TRBD1	TRBJ1-2	16	TRBV5-1	many	CASSDDRGSGGYGYTF	TGCGCCAGCAGCGACGACAGGGGCAGCGGGGGGTATGGCTACACCTTC
.	TRBJ2-5	12	TRBV11-2	many	CASSLTQETQYF	TGTGCCAGCAGCTTAACCCAAGAGACCCAGTACTTC
.	TRBJ1-6	13	TRBV28	many	CASKGSYNSPLHF	TGTGCCAGCAAGGGTTCCTATAATTCACCCCTCCACTTT
.	TRBJ2-5	15	TRBV20-1	.	CSARDQKGLVETQYF	TGCAGTGCTAGAGATCAGAAGGGGCTCGTAGAGACCCAGTACTTC
.	TRBJ2-3	14	TRBV7-2	many	CASSLVGQGDTQYF	TGTGCCAGCAGCTTAGTGGGCCAGGGGGATACGCAGTATTTT
.	TRBJ2-2	13	TRBV20-1	many	CSGRPVSTGELFF	TGCAGCGGACGCCCCGTGTCCACCGGGGAGCTGTTTTTT
.	TRBJ2-2	14	TRBV4-1	many	CASSPTSYTGELFF	TGCGCCAGCAGCCCCACTAGTTACACCGGGGAGCTGTTTTTT
.	TRBJ2-1	14	TRBV20-1	many	CSARDPVARNEQFF	TGCAGTGCTAGAGATCCCGTAGCGAGGAATGAGCAGTTCTTC
TRBD2	TRBJ2-1	16	TRBV18	many	CASSTSGVGSYNEQFF	TGTGCCAGCTCAACTAGCGGGGTAGGCTCCTACAATGAGCAGTTCTTC
.	TRBJ2-1	16	TRBV28	many	CASSTQLEFSYNEQFF	TGTGCCAGCAGTACCCAGCTGGAATTCTCCTACAATGAGCAGTTCTTC
.	TRBJ2-3	14	TRBV11-2	many	CASSFEGGTDTQYF	TGTGCCAGCAGCTTCGAAGGGGGCACAGATACGCAGTATTTT
.	TRBJ2-1	16	TRBV12-3/TRBV12-4	many	CASSLAGGGSYNEQFF	TGTGCCAGCAGTTTAGCGGGAGGGGGTTCCTACAATGAGCAGTTCTTC
TRBD1	TRBJ2-2	15	TRBV2	many	CASRVDRGQTGELFF	TGTGCCAGCAGAGTTGACAGGGGGCAGACCGGGGAGCTGTTTTTT
TRBD1	TRBJ1-5	15	TRBV18	few	CASSEGQGGNQPQHF	TGTGCCAGCTCAGAGGGACAGGGAGGCAATCAGCCCCAGCATTTT
TRBD2	TRBJ2-1	14	TRBV18	many	CASSTSGRVYEQFF	TGTGCCAGCTCTACTAGCGGGAGAGTATATGAGCAGTTCTTC
TRBD2	TRBJ2-7	14	TRBV12-3/TRBV12-4	many	CASSNLAVSYEQYF	TGTGCCAGCAGTAACCTAGCGGTCTCCTACGAGCAGTACTTC
.	TRBJ2-3	15	TRBV7-3	many	CASSLDGSSTDTQYF	TGTGCCAGCAGCTTAGACGGGAGCAGCACAGATACGCAGTATTTT
TRBD2	TRBJ2-1	17	TRBV10-3	many	CAISGTSGGGSYNEQFF	TGTGCCATCAGCGGGACTAGCGGGGGGGGCTCCTACAATGAGCAGTTCTTC
TRBD2	TRBJ2-3	14	TRBV5-1	many	CASSLEAGGDTQYF	TGCGCCAGCAGCTTGGAGGCGGGGGGAGATACGCAGTATTTT
TRBD1	TRBJ1-6	14	TRBV6-6	many	CASSRDSGNSPLHF	TGTGCCAGCAGCCGGGACAGCGGTAATTCACCCCTCCACTTT
.	TRBJ2-5	11	TRBV28	many	CASQTQETQYF	TGTGCCAGCCAGACACAAGAGACCCAGTACTTC
.	TRBJ1-2	15	TRBV5-1	many	CASEVGRGGARGYTF	TGCGCCAGCGAGGTGGGGAGAGGAGGGGCGCGCGGCTACACCTTC
.	TRBJ2-7	12	TRBV3-1	many	CASSQLVYEQYF	TGTGCCAGCAGCCAACTGGTCTACGAGCAGTACTTC
TRBD1	TRBJ1-1	13	TRBV20-1	few	CSARGTGLTEAFF	TGCAGTGCTAGAGGGACAGGGTTAACTGAAGCTTTCTTT
TRBD1	TRBJ1-1	15	TRBV18	.	CASSPPQGAYTEAFF	TGTGCCAGCTCACCACCCCAGGGGGCTTACACTGAAGCTTTCTTT
TRBD2	TRBJ2-7	18	TRBV7-8	many	CASSLASASGRAAYEQYF	TGTGCCAGCAGCTTAGCGTCGGCTAGCGGGAGGGCCGCCTACGAGCAGTACTTC
.	TRBJ2-3	13	TRBV6-1	.	CASQSGLKDTQYF	TGTGCCAGCCAATCAGGGTTGAAAGATACGCAGTATTTT
.	TRBJ2-5	18	TRBV20-1	many	CSARDGAGVLAFGETQYF	TGCAGTGCTAGAGATGGGGCAGGGGTCTTAGCGTTTGGAGAGACCCAGTACTTC
.	TRBJ2-3	17	TRBV4-2	many	CASSQELGGRQTLTQYF	TGTGCCAGCAGCCAAGAACTAGGCGGGCGCCAGACCTTAACGCAGTATTTT